The 29 T cell receptor beta chains presented below share a single source sample, sequenced in a study of tumor-infiltrating lymphocytes in localized non-small cell lung cancer. Only in-frame clones appear in the TCRdb table, and some are missing; sequencing was by immunoSEQ multiplex PCR. The table lists approximately 15,000 clones, roughly four fifths of them singletons. Sample: lung tumor tissue. The receptors were gathered from a human donor with non-small cell lung cancer.

The genes are TRBV2 and TRBJ2-2; D ambiguous. The germline V gene has CDR1 SNHLY and CDR2 FYNNEI. The CDR3 sequence is 14 residues long. Trimming shortened V by 3 bases and J by 4 bases, and 9 bases separated the two germline ends. The DNA of the CDR3 is TGTGCCAGCAGTGAGGTTGGGGTCACCGGGGAGCTGTTTTTT. It encodes CASSEVGVTGELFF. Combining the CDR3 with reference TRBV2 and TRBJ2-2 gives the whole variable domain EPEVTQTPSHQVTQMGQEVILRCVPISNHLYFYWYRQILGQKVEFLVSFYNNEISEKSEIFDDQFSVERPDGSNFTLKIRSTKLEDSAMYFCASSEVGVTGELFFGEGSRLTVL.

The sample holds a few counts of this clone. The chain recombines TRBV4-1 with TRBJ2-2; D gene ambiguous. Per the germline V gene, CDR1 is MGHRA and CDR2 is YSYEKL. Trimming cost V 1 base and J 1 base, with 7 bases left between them. This CDR3 has 15 residues. CDR3 protein: CASSQAYGNTGELFF. The CDR3 nucleotides read TGCGCCAGCAGCCAAGCCTACGGGAACACCGGGGAGCTGTTTTTT.

This clone has just a few counts. The sample has other DNA sequences that encode this CDR3 too. This chain uses TRBV5-6 with TRBJ1-1; D call uncertain. V was pared by 0 bases and J by 8 bases, with 8 bases between. The germline gives CDR1 SGHDT, CDR2 YYEEEE. This CDR3 has 12 amino acids. The CDR3 coding sequence is TGTGCCAGCAGCTTGGGGCAGTGGGAAGCTTTCTTT. This encodes CASSLGQWEAFF.

V is TRBV19 and J is TRBJ1-4, with D possibly matching TRBD1 (6 bases). V shed 3 bases and J shed 7 bases, with 9 bases lying between them. From germline, CDR1 is LNHDA and CDR2 SQIVND (reference sequence). This CDR3 comprises 13 residues. CDR3 DNA: TGTGCCAGTAGTATGGGGACAAGTGAAAAACTGTTTTTT. It codes for CASSMGTSEKLFF.

The chain couples TRBV28 to TRBJ2-7; D call uncertain. Germline CDR1 and CDR2: MDHEN and SYDVKM. V gave up 2 bases and J gave up 3 bases, with 5 bases separating them. The length of the CDR3 is 12 residues. Written as DNA, the CDR3 is TGTGCCAGCAGTTTACTCGGCTACGAGCAGTACTTC. Amino acids: CASSLLGYEQYF.

The chain carries TRBV30 and TRBJ1-2; D not certain. The CDR3 has 16 residues. V lost 0 bases to trimming and J lost 7 bases, with 21 bases between them. Germline V gene data show CDR1 as GTSNPN and CDR2 as SVGIG (reference sequence). CDR3 DNA: TGTGCCTGGAGTGTACCCGGGGTAGGACTCGCCCTTGGCTACACCTTC. This encodes CAWSVPGVGLALGYTF.

The chain links TRBV5-6 to TRBJ2-2, with 7 bases identical to TRBD1. Germline CDR1 SGHDT, CDR2 YYEEEE. Trimming removed 4 bases from V and 1 base from J; junction bases left unmatched: 4. This CDR3 contains 15 residues. The CDR3 sequence: CASSPWDRNTGELFF. CDR3 in DNA: TGTGCCAGCAGCCCTTGGGACAGGAACACCGGGGAGCTGTTTTTT. Combining the CDR3 with reference TRBV5-6 and TRBJ2-2 gives the whole variable domain DAGVTQSPTHLIKTRGQQVTLRCSPKSGHDTVSWYQQALGQGPQFIFQYYEEEERQRGNFPDRFSGHQFPNYSSELNVNALLLGDSALYLCASSPWDRNTGELFFGEGSRLTVL.

The CDR3 sequence is CASSAASGSDTQYF. The CDR3 DNA follows: TGTGCCAGCAGTGCAGCTAGCGGGTCAGATACGCAGTATTTT. The chain is built from TRBV6-4 and TRBJ2-3; 8 bases are a match to TRBD2. From germline, CDR1 is MRHNA and CDR2 SNTAGT. V dropped 4 bases and J dropped 4; count of bases not matched to a gene: 4. This CDR3 region has 14 residues.

The sample holds a few counts of this clone. The V and J genes are TRBV5-1 and TRBJ2-7, with TRBD1 as a possible D gene (6 bases). This CDR3 spans 16 amino acids. Between the trimmed V and J ends, which lost 4 bases and 0 bases, there was a span of 17 bases. The germline V gene has CDR1 SGHRS and CDR2 YFSETQ. CDR3 protein: CASSLNRDTASYEQYF. In DNA form, the CDR3 reads TGCGCCAGCAGCCTAAACCGGGACACGGCCTCCTACGAGCAGTACTTC.

The chain links TRBV30 to TRBJ1-1, with 8 bases identical to TRBD1. With 8 bases clipped from V and 4 bases from J, the junction kept 9 bases outside the gene matches. This CDR3 has 13 amino acids. The germline CDR1 and CDR2 sequences are GTSNPN and SVGIG (reference sequence). The CDR3: CALTRDRITEAFF. Here the CDR3 DNA reads TGTGCCCTAACTAGGGACAGGATCACTGAAGCTTTCTTT.

This clone was counted only a few times. This chain joins TRBV27 and TRBJ1-1; 9 nucleotides agree with TRBD1. The CDR3 is made up of 15 amino acids. The trim removed 6 bases at V and 5 bases at J, leaving 10 bases unmatched. Germline V CDR1 and CDR2: MNHEY, SMNVEV (reference sequence). CDR3 nucleotide sequence: TGTGCCAGCAGCCCGGGACAGGGAACGCGTACTGAAGCTTTCTTT. Translated: CASSPGQGTRTEAFF.

This chain connects TRBV11-2 to TRBJ1-2, with D tentatively TRBD1 (5 bases). The CDR3 has 14 amino acids. The germline V gene has CDR1 SGHAT and CDR2 FQNNGV. Deletions cut 5 bases from V and 7 bases from J, with 17 bases between. The CDR3 nucleotides are TGTGCCAGCAGCGCGGGGGGGGTATCAGGTGGCTACACCTTC. It is translated as CASSAGGVSGGYTF.

The J gene is TRBJ1-1, the V gene TRBV11-2; 8 nucleotides match TRBD1. Germline-derived CDR1 and CDR2 are SGHAT and FQNNGV. The CDR3 has 14 residues. V lost 5 bases and J lost 4; bases outside the gene matches: 6. In DNA form, the CDR3 reads TGTGCCAGCAGCGCCGCGGGACAGGTCACTGAAGCTTTCTTT. This encodes CASSAAGQVTEAFF.

The chain links TRBV6-1 to TRBJ1-5, with D possibly being TRBD1 (6 bases). V shed 0 bases and J shed 5 bases, with 17 bases lying between them. Germline V CDR1 and CDR2: MNHNS, SASEGT. This CDR3 has 17 amino acids. The CDR3: CASSEAPGGSFHQPQHF. CDR3 nucleotide sequence: TGTGCCAGCAGTGAAGCGCCCGGGGGCTCCTTTCATCAGCCCCAGCATTTT.

The V call is TRBV7-8, the J call TRBJ2-4; D not resolved. The CDR3 sequence is 16 residues long. Germline V gene lookup returns CDR1 SGHVS and CDR2 FQNEAQ. V dropped 0 bases and J dropped 0 bases, with 9 bases sitting between them. The CDR3: CASSLAQSLAKNIQYF. The CDR3 region has the DNA TGTGCCAGCAGCTTAGCACAGTCTCTAGCCAAAAACATTCAGTACTTC.

The chain carries TRBV4-1 and TRBJ1-2, with D perhaps matching TRBD1 (5 bases). This CDR3 has 17 amino acids. Between the trimmed V and J ends, which lost 2 bases and 4 bases, there was a span of 20 bases. CDR1 is MGHRA and CDR2 is YSYEKL in the germline V gene. CDR3 loop: CASSQLTGAGPVYGYTF. Here the CDR3 DNA reads TGCGCCAGCAGCCAACTCACAGGTGCCGGTCCGGTCTATGGCTACACCTTC.

Judged by abundance, this clone is large (0.1 to 1%). The CDR3 sequence: CASSLDSGEQYF. DNA of the CDR3: TGTGCCAGCAGCCTAGACAGTGGGGAGCAGTACTTC. V usage is TRBV2 and J usage is TRBJ2-7; a possible D gene is TRBD1 (5 bases). The germline CDR1 and CDR2 sequences are SNHLY and FYNNEI. The CDR3 is made up of 12 amino acids. Deletions cut 6 bases from V and 7 bases from J, with 13 bases between.

The J gene is TRBJ2-1, the V gene TRBV27; either TRBD1 or TRBD2 may fit D (6 bases each). Trimming left V 6 bases short and J 8 bases short, with 11 bases between. CDR1 and CDR2 (germline): MNHEY, SMNVEV (reference sequence). The CDR3 extends over 12 amino acids. The CDR3 protein is CASRRGADEQFF. DNA of the CDR3: TGTGCCAGCAGGAGGGGGGCGGATGAGCAGTTCTTC.

In its sample, this clone was seen once. This chain links TRBV5-1 with TRBJ2-7, with 10 bases fitting TRBD2. This CDR3 is 18 amino acids long. Trimming cost V 0 bases and J 0 bases; bases outside gene matches: 9. Germline CDR1 reads SGHRS; CDR2 reads YFSETQ. The CDR3 sequence: CASSLETSGARSSYEQYF. In DNA form, the CDR3 reads TGCGCCAGCAGCTTGGAAACTAGCGGGGCCCGCAGCTCCTACGAGCAGTACTTC.

The chain employs TRBV5-1 and TRBJ1-1; D is possibly TRBD1 (5 bases). The V and J ends lost 5 bases and 3 bases respectively, with 8 bases between them. The CDR3 length is 12 residues. Germline loops: CDR1 SGHRS, CDR2 YFSETQ. CDR3 sequence: CASRWGHTEAFF. DNA of the CDR3: TGCGCCAGCAGGTGGGGCCACACTGAAGCTTTCTTT.

CDR3 in DNA: TGTGCCAGCAGTTCCCAATTCAATCAGCCCCAGCATTTT. Protein sequence: CASSSQFNQPQHF. V and J are TRBV27 and TRBJ1-5; the D is unclear. Germline CDR1 reads MNHEY; CDR2 reads SMNVEV (reference sequence). The CDR3 spans 13 residues. Trimming left V 4 bases short and J 3 bases short, with 7 bases between.

The chain has TRBV30 and TRBJ1-2; D remains unclear. The CDR3 is made up of 13 amino acids. The germline V gene encodes CDR1 GTSNPN and CDR2 SVGIG (reference sequence). V lost 4 bases to trimming and J lost 4 bases, with 13 bases between them. The CDR3 coding sequence is TGTGCCTGGACCCCGCTAGGGTTCTATGGCTACACCTTC. Protein: CAWTPLGFYGYTF.

This chain connects TRBV7-9 to TRBJ2-2; TRBD1 might be the D (6 bases). The CDR3 spans 15 residues. V was trimmed by 3 bases and J by 0 bases, leaving 8 bases between them. From germline, CDR1 is SEHNR and CDR2 FQNEAQ (reference sequence). CDR3 region: CASSLDSTNTGELFF. CDR3 coding DNA: TGTGCCAGCAGCTTGGACAGCACGAACACCGGGGAGCTGTTTTTT. The full variable domain, rest sourced from reference TRBV7-9 and TRBJ2-2, is DTGVSQNPRHKITKRGQNVTFRCDPISEHNRLYWYRQTLGQGPEFLTYFQNEAQLEKSRLLSDRFSAERPKGSFSTLEIQRTEQGDSAMYLCASSLDSTNTGELFFGEGSRLTVL.

This chain uses TRBV6-1 with TRBJ2-7; TRBD2 matches at 9 bases. The CDR3 runs 13 residues. V lost 7 bases and J lost 3; bases outside the gene matches: 4. Per the germline V gene, CDR1 is MNHNS and CDR2 is SASEGT. CDR3 in amino acids: CASTQTSGYEQYF. The DNA of the CDR3 is TGTGCCAGCACCCAGACTAGCGGCTACGAGCAGTACTTC.

The rearrangement joins TRBV7-2 to TRBJ2-2, with D perhaps being TRBD1 or TRBD2 (6 bases each). Germline CDR1 and CDR2: SGHTA and FQGNSA. CDR3 length: 16 amino acids. V lost 5 bases to trimming and J lost 5 bases, with 18 bases between them. The CDR3 spells CASSAGGGISTGELFF. The CDR3 DNA is TGTGCCAGCAGCGCTGGGGGCGGGATATCTACCGGGGAGCTGTTTTTT.

This clone was seen only a few times. The chain carries TRBV19 and TRBJ2-2; D remains unclear. The CDR3 contains 13 residues. Trimming stripped 5 bases from V and 4 bases from J, with 8 bases between. Germline CDR1 is LNHDA and CDR2 is SQIVND (reference sequence). CDR3 sequence reads: CASSWQVTGELFF. CDR3 nucleotides: TGTGCCAGTAGTTGGCAGGTCACCGGGGAGCTGTTTTTT. The variable domain in full, completed from reference TRBV19 and TRBJ2-2, reads DGGITQSPKYLFRKEGQNVTLSCEQNLNHDAMYWYRQDPGQGLRLIYYSQIVNDFQKGDIAEGYSVSREKKESFPLTVTSAQKNPTAFYLCASSWQVTGELFFGEGSRLTVL.

The V and J genes are TRBV5-1 and TRBJ2-7, with TRBD2 matching 9 bases. The CDR3 is 15 amino acids. Germline V gene sequence: CDR1 SGHRS, CDR2 YFSETQ. With V trimmed by 3 bases and J by 2 bases, 6 bases remained unmatched. The CDR3 region has the DNA TGCGCCAGCAGCTCTACTAGCGGGCGAACCTACGAGCAGTACTTC. Translated, it gives CASSSTSGRTYEQYF.

The V and J genes are TRBV5-1 and TRBJ1-2; TRBD1 matches 9 bases. The germline gives CDR1 SGHRS, CDR2 YFSETQ. The CDR3 spans 15 residues. V was clipped by 4 bases and J by 0 bases; unmatched bases: 4. The CDR3 bases are TGCGCCAGCAGCATGGGACAGGGTACTAACTATGGCTACACCTTC. Encoded protein: CASSMGQGTNYGYTF.

CDR3 protein: CASSEGTGWSNQPQHF. Written as DNA, the CDR3 is TGTGCCAGCAGTGAAGGTACAGGATGGAGCAATCAGCCCCAGCATTTT. The gene calls are TRBV2 and TRBJ1-5; D may be TRBD1 (5 bases). The CDR3 totals 16 residues. The V end was cut by 1 base, the J end by 1 base, with 11 bases between. From germline, CDR1 is SNHLY and CDR2 FYNNEI. Together with reference TRBV2 and TRBJ1-5, the CDR3 gives the full variable domain: EPEVTQTPSHQVTQMGQEVILRCVPISNHLYFYWYRQILGQKVEFLVSFYNNEISEKSEIFDDQFSVERPDGSNFTLKIRSTKLEDSAMYFCASSEGTGWSNQPQHFGDGTRLSIL.